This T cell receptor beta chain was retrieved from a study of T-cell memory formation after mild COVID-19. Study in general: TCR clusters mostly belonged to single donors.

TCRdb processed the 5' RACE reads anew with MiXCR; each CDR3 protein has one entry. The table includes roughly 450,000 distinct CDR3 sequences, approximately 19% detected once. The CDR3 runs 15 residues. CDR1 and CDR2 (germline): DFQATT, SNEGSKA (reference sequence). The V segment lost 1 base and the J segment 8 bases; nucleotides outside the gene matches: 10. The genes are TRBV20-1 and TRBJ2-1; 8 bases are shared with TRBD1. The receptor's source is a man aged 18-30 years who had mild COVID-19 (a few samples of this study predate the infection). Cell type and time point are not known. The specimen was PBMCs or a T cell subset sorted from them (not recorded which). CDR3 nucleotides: TGCAGTGCTAGAGCCACCGGACAGGGAGGCGATGAGCAGTTCTTC. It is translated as CSARATGQGGDEQFF.